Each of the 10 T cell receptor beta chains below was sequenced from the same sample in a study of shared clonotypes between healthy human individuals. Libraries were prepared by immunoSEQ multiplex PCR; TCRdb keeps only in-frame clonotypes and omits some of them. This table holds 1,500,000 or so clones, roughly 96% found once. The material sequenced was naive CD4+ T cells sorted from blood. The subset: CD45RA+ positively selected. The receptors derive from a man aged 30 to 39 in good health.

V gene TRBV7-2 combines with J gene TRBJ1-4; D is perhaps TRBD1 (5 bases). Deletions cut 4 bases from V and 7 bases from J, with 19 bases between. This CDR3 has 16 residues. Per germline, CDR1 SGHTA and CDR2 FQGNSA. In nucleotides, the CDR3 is TGTGCCAGCAGCTCCCCCCGGGCCCTCCAGGGTGAAAAACTGTTTTTT. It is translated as CASSSPRALQGEKLFF. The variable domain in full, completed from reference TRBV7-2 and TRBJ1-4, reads GAGVSQSPSNKVTEKGKDVELRCDPISGHTALYWYRQSLGQGLEFLIYFQGNSAPDKSGLPSDRFSAERTGGSVSTLTIQRTQQEDSAVYLCASSSPRALQGEKLFFGSGTQLSVL.

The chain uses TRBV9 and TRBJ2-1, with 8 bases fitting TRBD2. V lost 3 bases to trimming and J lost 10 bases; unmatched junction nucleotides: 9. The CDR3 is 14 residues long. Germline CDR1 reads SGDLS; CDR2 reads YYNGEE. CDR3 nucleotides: TGTGCCAGCAGCGCCTCCGGGACTAGGTGGGAGCAGTTCTTC. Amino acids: CASSASGTRWEQFF.

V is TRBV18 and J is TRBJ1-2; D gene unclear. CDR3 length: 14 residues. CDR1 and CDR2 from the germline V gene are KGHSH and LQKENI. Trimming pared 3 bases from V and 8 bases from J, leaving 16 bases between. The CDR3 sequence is CASSPSGLLVGYTF. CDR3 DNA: TGTGCCAGCTCACCGAGCGGACTCCTCGTGGGCTACACCTTC.

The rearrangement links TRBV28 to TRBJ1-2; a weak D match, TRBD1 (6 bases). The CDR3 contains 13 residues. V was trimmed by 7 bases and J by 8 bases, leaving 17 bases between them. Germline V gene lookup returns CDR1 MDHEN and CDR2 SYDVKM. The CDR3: CASTVGGRRGYTF. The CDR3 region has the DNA TGTGCCAGCACTGTAGGGGGAAGAAGGGGCTACACCTTC.

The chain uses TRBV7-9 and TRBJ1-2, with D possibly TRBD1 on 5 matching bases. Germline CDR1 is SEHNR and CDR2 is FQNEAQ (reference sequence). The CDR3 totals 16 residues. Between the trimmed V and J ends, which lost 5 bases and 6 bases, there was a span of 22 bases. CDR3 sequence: CASSQNNPGGLDGYTF. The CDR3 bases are TGTGCCAGCAGCCAAAATAACCCGGGGGGGTTGGATGGCTACACCTTC.

The CDR3 region has the DNA TGTGCCAGCTCACCAATGGCAGGCCAGGGTCTAAACAATCAGCCCCAGCATTTT. This translates into CASSPMAGQGLNNQPQHF. The rearrangement joins TRBV18 to TRBJ1-5, with a tentative D call TRBD1 (5 bases). The CDR3 extends over 18 amino acids. Germline CDR1 reads KGHSH; CDR2 reads LQKENI. V lost 2 bases, J lost 3 bases, and 20 bases lay in between.

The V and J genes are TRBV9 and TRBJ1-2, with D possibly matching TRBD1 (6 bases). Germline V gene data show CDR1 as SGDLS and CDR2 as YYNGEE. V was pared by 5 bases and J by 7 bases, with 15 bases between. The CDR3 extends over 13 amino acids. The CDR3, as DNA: TGTGCCAGCAGTGTACAGGGTACCATTGGCTACACCTTC. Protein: CASSVQGTIGYTF.

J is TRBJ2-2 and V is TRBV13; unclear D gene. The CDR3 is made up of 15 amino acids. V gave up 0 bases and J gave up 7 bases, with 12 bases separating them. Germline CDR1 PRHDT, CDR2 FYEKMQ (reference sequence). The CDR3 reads CASSLGLGLIGELFF. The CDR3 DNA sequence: TGTGCCAGCAGCTTAGGTTTGGGCCTGATCGGGGAGCTGTTTTTT.

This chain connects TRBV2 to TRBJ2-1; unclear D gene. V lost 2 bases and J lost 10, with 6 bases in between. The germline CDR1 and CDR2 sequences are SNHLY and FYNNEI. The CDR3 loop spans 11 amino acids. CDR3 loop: CASSEFLEQFF. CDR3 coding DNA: TGTGCCAGCAGTGAATTTTTGGAGCAGTTCTTC.

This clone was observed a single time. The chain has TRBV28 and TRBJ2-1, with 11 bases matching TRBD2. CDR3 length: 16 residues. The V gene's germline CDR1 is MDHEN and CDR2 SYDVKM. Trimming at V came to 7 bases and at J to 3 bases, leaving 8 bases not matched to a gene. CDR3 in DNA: TGTGCCAGCATTATAGCGGGAGGGAACCACTACAATGAGCAGTTCTTC. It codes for CASIIAGGNHYNEQFF.